What follows are 12 T cell receptor beta chains derived from one specimen sequenced in a study of T cell clones after liver transplantation. The repertoire was sequenced with immunoSEQ multiplex PCR; TCRdb's copy has only in-frame clones and lacks some. The sample carries approximately 65,000 clones, more than 85% recorded once. The source material was CD4+ T cells from blood, sampled less than 28 months after liver transplant. These TCRs come from a human patient who received a liver transplant. The graft donor may account for some of the T cells.

This chain uses TRBV15 with TRBJ2-7, with D possibly TRBD1 on 7 matching bases. The CDR3 runs 13 residues. Germline V CDR1 and CDR2: LNHNV, YYDKDF (reference sequence). V dropped 8 bases and J dropped 2 bases, with 13 bases sitting between them. The CDR3 loop is CATSGGTAYEQYF. In DNA form, the CDR3 reads TGTGCCACCTCTGGCGGGACAGCCTACGAGCAGTACTTC.

The DNA for the CDR3 is TGTGCCAGCAGCTTACGACCCGGCGGTGAAAAACTGTTTTTT. Translated, it gives CASSLRPGGEKLFF. The genes are TRBV7-7 and TRBJ1-4; D remains unclear. Per the germline V gene, CDR1 is SSHAT and CDR2 is FNYEAQ (reference sequence). The CDR3 extends over 14 amino acids. V was pared by 2 bases and J by 7 bases, with 11 bases between.

The rearrangement links TRBV7-2 to TRBJ2-6; TRBD1 matches at 7 bases. This CDR3 contains 15 residues. Germline V gives CDR1 SGHTA, CDR2 FQGNSA. With 5 bases clipped from V and 1 base from J, the junction kept 2 bases outside the gene matches. The CDR3 bases are TGTGCCAGCAGCATACAGGGGTCTGGGGCCAACGTCCTGACTTTC. Its translation is CASSIQGSGANVLTF.

This clone was recorded once. The V gene is TRBV27, the J gene TRBJ2-7; 9 bases match TRBD2. The CDR3 length is 14 residues. The V segment lost 5 bases and the J segment 3 bases; nucleotides outside the gene matches: 5. Per germline, CDR1 MNHEY and CDR2 SMNVEV (reference sequence). The CDR3 sequence: CASSPSGTIYEQYF. In DNA form, the CDR3 reads TGTGCCAGCAGTCCTAGCGGGACGATCTACGAGCAGTACTTC.

V usage is TRBV30 and J usage is TRBJ1-2, with TRBD1 as a possible D gene (5 bases). Trimming took off 5 bases at V and 4 bases at J, with 11 bases between the two ends. This CDR3 has 12 residues. Germline CDR1 reads GTSNPN; CDR2 reads SVGIG (reference sequence). CDR3 sequence: CAWGQGSYGYTF. The CDR3 nucleotides read TGTGCCTGGGGGCAGGGTTCCTATGGCTACACCTTC.

The CDR3 sequence: CASSQGLGDNEQFF. CDR3 sequence (DNA): TGCGCCAGCAGCCAAGGGCTAGGGGACAATGAGCAGTTCTTC. This chain connects TRBV4-1 to TRBJ2-1, with D maybe TRBD1 (5 bases). The CDR3 runs 14 residues. V lost 1 base, J lost 5 bases, and 9 bases lay in between. Germline CDR1 reads MGHRA; CDR2 reads YSYEKL.

This clone was observed once. The chain links TRBV5-4 to TRBJ2-3; D ambiguous. Trimming shortened V by 0 bases and J by 4 bases, and 6 bases separated the two germline ends. Germline V CDR1 and CDR2: SGHNT, YYREEE (reference sequence). The CDR3 totals 13 residues. CDR3 protein: CASSLDGADTQYF. Here the CDR3 DNA reads TGTGCCAGCAGCTTGGATGGGGCAGATACGCAGTATTTT. The whole variable domain, filled in from reference TRBV5-4 and TRBJ2-3, reads ETGVTQSPTHLIKTRGQQVTLRCSSQSGHNTVSWYQQALGQGPQFIFQYYREEENGRGNFPPRFSGLQFPNYSSELNVNALELDDSALYLCASSLDGADTQYFGPGTRLTVL.

The chain recombines TRBV2 with TRBJ2-3, with D perhaps TRBD1 or TRBD2 (6 bases each). V was cut by 6 bases and J by 2 bases, with 15 bases left in between. The CDR3 has 15 amino acids. Germline values: CDR1 SNHLY, CDR2 FYNNEI. This chain's CDR3 is CASSLGGGTTDTQYF. CDR3 coding DNA: TGTGCCAGCAGCCTAGGAGGGGGGACCACAGATACGCAGTATTTT. The variable domain in full, with the rest retrieved from reference TRBV2 and TRBJ2-3, is EPEVTQTPSHQVTQMGQEVILRCVPISNHLYFYWYRQILGQKVEFLVSFYNNEISEKSEIFDDQFSVERPDGSNFTLKIRSTKLEDSAMYFCASSLGGGTTDTQYFGPGTRLTVL.

CDR3 loop: CASSLGTGGGNYGYTF. The CDR3 DNA follows: TGCGCCAGCAGCTTGGGGACAGGGGGAGGTAACTATGGCTACACCTTC. The rearrangement links TRBV5-1 to TRBJ1-2; 10 bases align to TRBD1. With V trimmed by 0 bases and J by 1 base, 3 bases remained unmatched. Germline V gene data show CDR1 as SGHRS and CDR2 as YFSETQ. The CDR3 covers 16 residues.

Only a few counts were recorded for this clone. The J gene is TRBJ2-4, the V gene TRBV29-1; 7 bases agree with TRBD2. The germline V gene encodes CDR1 SQVTM and CDR2 ANQGSEA. CDR3 length: 12 residues. The trim removed 4 bases at V and 6 bases at J, leaving 3 bases unmatched. The CDR3 spells CSVVGEGNIQYF. The CDR3 nucleotides read TGCAGCGTTGTTGGGGAGGGAAACATTCAGTACTTC.

The V and J genes are TRBV19 and TRBJ2-1; TRBD2 aligns across 7 bases. CDR1 LNHDA and CDR2 SQIVND come from the germline V gene (reference sequence). V lost 7 bases, J lost 8 bases, and 14 bases stayed unmatched. This CDR3 has 15 residues. The CDR3 nucleotides are TGTGCCAGTACCATCGGGGGGAATCGTCGGGATGAGCAGTTCTTC. This gives the protein CASTIGGNRRDEQFF. The complete variable domain, with remaining parts taken from reference TRBV19 and TRBJ2-1, reads DGGITQSPKYLFRKEGQNVTLSCEQNLNHDAMYWYRQDPGQGLRLIYYSQIVNDFQKGDIAEGYSVSREKKESFPLTVTSAQKNPTAFYLCASTIGGNRRDEQFFGPGTRLTVL.

The chain joins TRBV5-1 to TRBJ2-5; TRBD2 matches at 9 bases. The trim removed 0 bases at V and 5 bases at J, leaving 8 bases unmatched. The CDR3 sequence is 16 residues long. Germline-derived CDR1 and CDR2 are SGHRS and YFSETQ. The CDR3 loop reads CASSLAPAGGSETQYF. The CDR3 bases are TGCGCCAGCAGCTTGGCCCCGGCGGGAGGGTCTGAGACCCAGTACTTC.